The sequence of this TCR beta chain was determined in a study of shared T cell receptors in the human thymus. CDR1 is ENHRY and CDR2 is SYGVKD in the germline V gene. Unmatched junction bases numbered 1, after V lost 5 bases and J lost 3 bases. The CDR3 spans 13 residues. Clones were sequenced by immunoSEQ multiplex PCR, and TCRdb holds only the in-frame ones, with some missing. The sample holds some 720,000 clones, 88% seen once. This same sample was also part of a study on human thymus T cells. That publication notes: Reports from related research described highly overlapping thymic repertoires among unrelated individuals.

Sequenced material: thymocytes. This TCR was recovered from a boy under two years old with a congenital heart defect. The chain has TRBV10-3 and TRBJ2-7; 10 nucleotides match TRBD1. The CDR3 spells CAISWDRGYEQYF. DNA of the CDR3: TGTGCCATCAGTTGGGACAGGGGCTACGAGCAGTACTTC.